Listed below are T cell receptor beta chains from one sample, sequenced in a study of OX40 agonist ivuxolimab in advanced cancers. The method was immunoSEQ multiplex PCR; TCRdb's version includes in-frame clones alone and lacks a portion of them. The profile covers around 50,000 clones, with about 88% appearing a single time and roughly an eighth taken by the ten largest. This specimen was CD4+ or CD8+ T cells sorted from blood, taken in a trial of the OX40 agonist ivuxolimab. These TCRs come from an adult with an advanced solid tumor such as melanoma, head and neck, liver or kidney cancer. Both conserved end residues are part of each CDR3. Only part of the rows carry a size: once, few, many, or a class if the clone is expanded.

size	J	V	CDR3
.	TRBJ2-1	TRBV29-1	CSVSRTGQVGNEQFF
.	TRBJ2-1	TRBV7-3	CASSLLGTDEQFF
once	TRBJ2-2	TRBV7-9	CASSQGTFPGELFF
.	TRBJ2-3	TRBV5-5	CASSPGTTSTDTQYF
.	TRBJ1-1	TRBV19	CASSSRGSGTEAFF
.	TRBJ1-5	TRBV9	CASSPGSLGPNQPQHF
.	TRBJ1-2	TRBV29-1	CSVDAGAEGYTF
few	TRBJ1-5	TRBV10-3	CAISEDMVRGNQPQHF
.	TRBJ1-4	TRBV9	CASSVRGAANEKLFF
.	TRBJ1-1	TRBV7-9	CASKTGGGTEAFF
.	TRBJ2-1	TRBV7-3	CASSLAGGLNEQFF
.	TRBJ2-1	TRBV27	CASSPPAGGYNEQFF
.	TRBJ1-1	TRBV7-9	CASSPGGTEAFF
.	TRBJ1-2	TRBV9	CASSGGQGAVGYTF
.	TRBJ2-1	TRBV27	CASSPVLAGVKNEQFF
.	TRBJ1-1	TRBV9	CASSATGRGTEAFF
.	TRBJ2-1	TRBV6-5	CASRTSGPYNEQFF
.	TRBJ2-5	TRBV15	CATSRDVGTGEETQYF
once	TRBJ2-3	TRBV4-1	CASSQGLADLTDTQYF
.	TRBJ1-2	TRBV7-3	CASSLTGNDGYTF
.	TRBJ1-4	TRBV7-8	CASSPAGSRAPNEKLFF
.	TRBJ1-2	TRBV7-2	CASSFGTSYGYTF
.	TRBJ2-6	TRBV25-1	CASSDPSGANVLTF
.	TRBJ2-6	TRBV2	CASYPGTGANVLTF
.	TRBJ1-2	TRBV9	CASSLGVGYGYTF
once	TRBJ2-7	TRBV2	CATQGASGSYEQYF
.	TRBJ2-1	TRBV7-9	CASSPRGGQAHLLSQEQFF
.	TRBJ2-1	TRBV4-3	CASSQDSSSGNEQFF
.	TRBJ2-7	TRBV27	CASSFNLATTYEQYF
.	TRBJ2-2	TRBV19	CASSHPGQGPTGELFF
.	TRBJ2-1	TRBV29-1	CSVEGLASVKKNNEQFF
.	TRBJ2-2	TRBV6-6	CASSYAVGVELFF
.	TRBJ2-5	TRBV7-9	CASSSSIGGRETQYF
.	TRBJ2-3	TRBV6-5	CASRELPGTDTQYF
.	TRBJ1-2	TRBV6-1	CASSEFRLGTGNGYTF
once	TRBJ1-6	TRBV6-1	CASSEWGSPLHF
.	TRBJ1-1	TRBV5-6	CASSFTGTEAFF
.	TRBJ2-7	TRBV11-2	CASRLGGTGVFEQYF
.	TRBJ2-2	TRBV27	CASSLTPGWLAGTGELFF
.	TRBJ2-1	TRBV29-1	CSSPGLRYNEQFF
.	TRBJ2-1	TRBV7-3	CASALDGYNEQFF
few	TRBJ1-2	TRBV19	CASSPYRGNGYTF
.	TRBJ1-5	TRBV6-1	CASSVWTGTNQPQHF
.	TRBJ2-7	TRBV25-1	CASSGRTGGRANEQYF
.	TRBJ2-2	TRBV5-6	CASSSRDLNTGELFF
.	TRBJ2-2	TRBV28	CASRPHLAPDTGELFF
.	TRBJ2-2	TRBV9	CASAWASGSGATGELFF
.	TRBJ1-2	TRBV5-1	CASSLGPNYGYTF
.	TRBJ2-7	TRBV10-1	CASSLGAAYEQYF
.	TRBJ2-3	TRBV28	CASSTPHSTDTQYF
.	TRBJ1-5	TRBV7-9	CASSLGAGVNQPQHF
.	TRBJ2-1	TRBV19	CASSSSGSPYNEQFF
.	TRBJ1-2	TRBV6-5	CASSYGVAGGYTF
.	TRBJ1-1	TRBV5-1	CASSLGRAEAFF
.	TRBJ2-3	TRBV9	CASSASGSTDTQYF
.	TRBJ2-3	TRBV4-1	CASSQDRLAPDTQYF
.	TRBJ1-2	TRBV29-1	CSVGAPGQSDGYTF